Included here is one TCR beta chain sequence, with context. Methods used by the authors: The authors estimated nucleated cell counts from reference gene primer amplification. Sequencing used immunoSEQ multiplex PCR; TCRdb keeps in-frame clones, though not all of them. V and J calls and clone size follow that table, whereas D and trimming were derived from the DNA. The sample consists of about 130,000 clones, roughly 80% of them appearing once. These data are taken from a study of blood T cell repertoires in COVID-19. Across the whole study: COVID-19 samples from acute and convalescent phases originated in the United States, Italy and Spain. The analysed material was cDNA or gDNA that came from T cells, B-cell-depleted T cells, or PBMCs.

CDR1 and CDR2 from the germline V gene are SGDLS and YYNGEE. The CDR3 totals 13 residues. Trimming removed 3 bases from V and 6 bases from J, with 12 bases in between. Seattle enrolled patients during active infection and tracked them longitudinally. V and J are TRBV9 and TRBJ1-1; D perhaps matches TRBD1 (6 bases). The sequencing input was peripheral blood. The TCR originated in a woman in her seventies with COVID-19, enrolled during active disease. The CDR3 DNA reads TGTGCCAGCAGCGCAACAGGGAAAGCTGAAGCTTTCTTT. This codes for CASSATGKAEAFF.